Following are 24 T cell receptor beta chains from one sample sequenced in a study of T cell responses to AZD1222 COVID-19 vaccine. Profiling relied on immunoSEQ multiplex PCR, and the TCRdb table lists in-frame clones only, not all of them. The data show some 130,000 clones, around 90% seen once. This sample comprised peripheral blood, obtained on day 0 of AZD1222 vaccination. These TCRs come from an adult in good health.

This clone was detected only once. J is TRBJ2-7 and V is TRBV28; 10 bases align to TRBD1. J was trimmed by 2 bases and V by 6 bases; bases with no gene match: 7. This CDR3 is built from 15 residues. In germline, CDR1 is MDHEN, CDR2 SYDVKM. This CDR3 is CASRTRDRGAYEQYF. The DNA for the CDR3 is TGTGCCAGCAGAACCCGGGACAGGGGAGCCTACGAGCAGTACTTC. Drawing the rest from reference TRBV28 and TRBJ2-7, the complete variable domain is DVKVTQSSRYLVKRTGEKVFLECVQDMDHENMFWYRQDPGLGLRLIYFSYDVKMKEKGDIPEGYSVSREKKERFSLILESASTNQTSMYLCASRTRDRGAYEQYFGPGTRLTVT.

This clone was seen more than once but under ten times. The CDR3 DNA reads TGCGCCAGCAGGAAGACTAGCGGGGCGCGGGAGACCCAGTACTTC. Translating gives CASRKTSGARETQYF. The chain combines TRBV4-1 with TRBJ2-5; 11 bases fit TRBD2. V was clipped by 6 bases and J by 5 bases; unmatched bases: 8. CDR3 length: 15 amino acids. The germline V gene has CDR1 MGHRA and CDR2 YSYEKL.

The CDR3 coding sequence is TGTGCCAGCAGCGTTCGAGGACCCGCTAGCTCCTATAATTCACCCCTCCACTTT. Its translation is CASSVRGPASSYNSPLHF. The rearrangement joins TRBV5-5 to TRBJ1-6; no clear D gene. The germline V gene encodes CDR1 SGHKS and CDR2 YYEKEE (reference sequence). The length of the CDR3 is 18 residues. The ends were cut back, 4 bases at V and 0 bases at J, with 17 bases in the middle.

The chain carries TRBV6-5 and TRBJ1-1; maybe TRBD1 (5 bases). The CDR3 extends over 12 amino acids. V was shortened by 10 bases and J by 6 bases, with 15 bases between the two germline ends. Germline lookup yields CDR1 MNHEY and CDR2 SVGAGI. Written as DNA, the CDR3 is TGTGCCACCATGGGACGGGTCGCTGAAGCTTTCTTT. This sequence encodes CATMGRVAEAFF.

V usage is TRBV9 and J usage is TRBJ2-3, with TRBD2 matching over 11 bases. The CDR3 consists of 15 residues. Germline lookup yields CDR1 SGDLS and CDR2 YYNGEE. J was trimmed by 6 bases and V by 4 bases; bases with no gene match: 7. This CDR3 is CASSPVLAGADTQYF. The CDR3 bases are TGTGCCAGCAGCCCGGTACTAGCGGGGGCGGATACGCAGTATTTT.

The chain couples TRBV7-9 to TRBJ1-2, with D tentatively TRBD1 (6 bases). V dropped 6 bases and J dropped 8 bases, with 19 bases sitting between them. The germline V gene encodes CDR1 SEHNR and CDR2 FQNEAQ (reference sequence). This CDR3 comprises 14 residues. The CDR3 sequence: CASSQTQGIGGYTF. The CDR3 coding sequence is TGTGCCAGCAGTCAAACCCAGGGGATAGGCGGCTACACCTTC.

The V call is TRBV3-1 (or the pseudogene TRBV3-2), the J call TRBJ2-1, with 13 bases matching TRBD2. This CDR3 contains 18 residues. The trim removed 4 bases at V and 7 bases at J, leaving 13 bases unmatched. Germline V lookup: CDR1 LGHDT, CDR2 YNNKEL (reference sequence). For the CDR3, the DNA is TGTGCCAGCAGCCTATTATTTCGACTAGCGGGGGGCCTGAATGAGCAGTTCTTC. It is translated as CASSLLFRLAGGLNEQFF.

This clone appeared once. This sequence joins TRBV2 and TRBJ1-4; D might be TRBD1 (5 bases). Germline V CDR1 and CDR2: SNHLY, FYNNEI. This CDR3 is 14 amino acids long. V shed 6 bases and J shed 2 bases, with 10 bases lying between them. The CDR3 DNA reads TGTGCCAGCAGAGGGGACGGGACTAATGAAAAACTGTTTTTT. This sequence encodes CASRGDGTNEKLFF.

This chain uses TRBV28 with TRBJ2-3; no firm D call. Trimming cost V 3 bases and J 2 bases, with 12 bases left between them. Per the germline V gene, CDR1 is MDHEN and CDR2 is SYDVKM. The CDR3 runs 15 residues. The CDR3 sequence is CASSFIWPYTDTQYF. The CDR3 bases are TGTGCCAGCAGTTTTATTTGGCCTTACACAGATACGCAGTATTTT.

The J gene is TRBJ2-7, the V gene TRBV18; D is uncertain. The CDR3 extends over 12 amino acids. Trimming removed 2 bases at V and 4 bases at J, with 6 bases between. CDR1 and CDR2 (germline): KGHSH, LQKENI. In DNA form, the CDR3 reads TGTGCCAGCTCACCAAACCTATACGAGCAGTACTTC. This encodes CASSPNLYEQYF.

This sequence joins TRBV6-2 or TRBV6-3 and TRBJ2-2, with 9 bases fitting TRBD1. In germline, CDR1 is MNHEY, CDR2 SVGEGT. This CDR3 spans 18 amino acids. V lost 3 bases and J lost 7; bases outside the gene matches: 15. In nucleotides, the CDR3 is TGTGCCAGCAGTTATTCGACTAGGGGACAGGGTCTTTTCGGGGAGCTGTTTTTT. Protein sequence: CASSYSTRGQGLFGELFF.

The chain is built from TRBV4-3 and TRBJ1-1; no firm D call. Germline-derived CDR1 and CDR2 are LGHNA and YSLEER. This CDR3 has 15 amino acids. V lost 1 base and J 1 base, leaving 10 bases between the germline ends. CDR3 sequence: CASSQGGSENTEAFF. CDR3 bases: TGCGCCAGCAGCCAAGGCGGCAGCGAGAACACTGAAGCTTTCTTT.

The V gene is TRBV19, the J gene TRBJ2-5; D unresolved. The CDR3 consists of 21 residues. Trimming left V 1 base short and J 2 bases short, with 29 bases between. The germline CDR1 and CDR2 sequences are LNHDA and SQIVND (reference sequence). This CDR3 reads CASSIAYYRNGHQNVQETQYF. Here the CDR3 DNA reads TGTGCCAGTAGTATAGCATACTACCGAAATGGGCATCAAAACGTACAAGAGACCCAGTACTTC.

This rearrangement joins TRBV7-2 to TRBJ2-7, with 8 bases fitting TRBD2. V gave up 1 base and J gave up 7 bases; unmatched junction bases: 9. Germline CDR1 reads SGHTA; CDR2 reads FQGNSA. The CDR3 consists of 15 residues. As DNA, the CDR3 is TGTGCCAGCAGCTTAGGGGGTAGCGGGGCTCGGGAGCAGTACTTC. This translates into CASSLGGSGAREQYF.

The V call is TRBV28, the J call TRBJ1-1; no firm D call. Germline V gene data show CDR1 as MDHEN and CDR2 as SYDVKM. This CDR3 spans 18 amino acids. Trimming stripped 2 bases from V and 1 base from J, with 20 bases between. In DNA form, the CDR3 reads TGTGCCAGCAGTTTAAAGTTCCGTTGGCAGCCCCAGAACACTGAAGCTTTCTTT. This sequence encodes CASSLKFRWQPQNTEAFF.

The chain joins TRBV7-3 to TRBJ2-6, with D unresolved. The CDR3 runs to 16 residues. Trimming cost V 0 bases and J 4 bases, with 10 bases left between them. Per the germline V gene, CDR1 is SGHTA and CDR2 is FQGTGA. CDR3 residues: CASSLTRSRGANVLTF. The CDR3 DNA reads TGTGCCAGCAGCTTAACGCGGAGTAGGGGGGCCAACGTCCTGACTTTC.

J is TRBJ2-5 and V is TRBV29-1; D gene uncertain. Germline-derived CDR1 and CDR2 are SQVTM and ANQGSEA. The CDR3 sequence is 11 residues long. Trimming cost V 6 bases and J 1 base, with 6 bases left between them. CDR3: CSVNRQETQYF. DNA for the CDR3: TGCAGCGTGAACCGCCAAGAGACCCAGTACTTC. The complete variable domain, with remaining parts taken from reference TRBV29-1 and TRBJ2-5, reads SAVISQKPSRDICQRGTSLTIQCQVDSQVTMMFWYRQQPGQSLTLIATANQGSEATYESGFVIDKFPISRPNLTFSTLTVSNMSPEDSSIYLCSVNRQETQYFGPGTRLLVL.

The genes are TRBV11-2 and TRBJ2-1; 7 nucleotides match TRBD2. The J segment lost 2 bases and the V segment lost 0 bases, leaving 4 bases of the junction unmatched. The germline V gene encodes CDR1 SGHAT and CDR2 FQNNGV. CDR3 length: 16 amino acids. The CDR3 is CASSLESGEAYNEQFF. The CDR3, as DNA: TGTGCCAGCAGCTTAGAAAGCGGGGAAGCCTACAATGAGCAGTTCTTC.

In DNA, the CDR3 is TGTGCCAGCTCATCGACAGCAATGGGACCGGGCGGGGAGCTGTTTTTT. Amino acid sequence: CASSSTAMGPGGELFF. This chain connects TRBV18 to TRBJ2-2; D is tentatively TRBD1 or TRBD2 (5 bases each). In germline, CDR1 is KGHSH, CDR2 LQKENI. The CDR3 covers 16 residues. Trimming shortened V by 5 bases and J by 7 bases, and 20 bases separated the two germline ends.

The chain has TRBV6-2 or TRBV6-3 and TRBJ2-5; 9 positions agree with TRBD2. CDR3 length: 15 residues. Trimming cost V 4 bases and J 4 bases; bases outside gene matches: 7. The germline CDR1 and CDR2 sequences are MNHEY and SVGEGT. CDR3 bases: TGTGCCAGCAGTTTGAGCGGGGGGTTTGCAGAGACCCAGTACTTC. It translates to CASSLSGGFAETQYF.

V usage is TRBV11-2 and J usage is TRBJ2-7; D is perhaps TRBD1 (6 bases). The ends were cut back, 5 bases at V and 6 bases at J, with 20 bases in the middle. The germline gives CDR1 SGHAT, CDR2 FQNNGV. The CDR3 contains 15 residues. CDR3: CASSTHRDDDPEQYF. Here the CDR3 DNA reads TGTGCCAGCAGCACCCACAGGGATGACGATCCCGAGCAGTACTTC.

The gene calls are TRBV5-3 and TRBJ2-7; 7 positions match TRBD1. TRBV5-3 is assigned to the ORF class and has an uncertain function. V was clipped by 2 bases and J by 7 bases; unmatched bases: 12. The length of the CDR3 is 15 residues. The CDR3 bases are TGTGCCAGAAGCTTTAATCGGACAGGAATGGATGAGCAGTACTTC. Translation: CARSFNRTGMDEQYF.

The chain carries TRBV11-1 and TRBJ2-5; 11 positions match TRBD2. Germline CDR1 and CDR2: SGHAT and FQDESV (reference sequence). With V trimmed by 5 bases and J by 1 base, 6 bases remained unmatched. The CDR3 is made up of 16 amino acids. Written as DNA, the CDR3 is TGTGCCAGCAGCCCCCGACTAGCGGGGCCCCAAGAGACCCAGTACTTC. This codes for CASSPRLAGPQETQYF.

The CDR3 loop is CATRTSGGEQYF. The DNA for the CDR3 is TGTGCCACCAGGACTAGCGGGGGCGAGCAGTACTTC. The chain is built from TRBV15 and TRBJ2-7; 12 nucleotides agree with TRBD2. CDR1 is LNHNV and CDR2 is YYDKDF in the germline V gene (reference sequence). Unmatched junction bases numbered 0, after V lost 6 bases and J lost 6 bases. CDR3 length: 12 residues.